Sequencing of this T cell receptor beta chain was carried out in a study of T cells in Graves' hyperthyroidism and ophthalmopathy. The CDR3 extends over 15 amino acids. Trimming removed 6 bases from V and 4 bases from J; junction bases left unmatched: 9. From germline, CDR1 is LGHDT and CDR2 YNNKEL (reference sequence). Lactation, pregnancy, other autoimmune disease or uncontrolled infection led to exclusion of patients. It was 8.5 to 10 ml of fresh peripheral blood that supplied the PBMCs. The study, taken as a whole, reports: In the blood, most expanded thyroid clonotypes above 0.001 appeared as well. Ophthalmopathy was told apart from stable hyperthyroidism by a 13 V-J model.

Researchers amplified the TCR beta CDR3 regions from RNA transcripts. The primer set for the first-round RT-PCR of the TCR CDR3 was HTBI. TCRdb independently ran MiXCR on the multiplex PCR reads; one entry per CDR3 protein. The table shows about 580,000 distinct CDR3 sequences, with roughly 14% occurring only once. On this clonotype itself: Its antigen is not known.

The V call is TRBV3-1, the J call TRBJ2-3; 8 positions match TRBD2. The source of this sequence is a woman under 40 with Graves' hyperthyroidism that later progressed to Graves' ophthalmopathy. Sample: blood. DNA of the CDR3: TGTGCCAGCAGACCCCGAGCGGGAGTCCCAGATACGCAGTATTTT. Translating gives CASRPRAGVPDTQYF.